This T cell receptor (beta chain) appears in the sequencing data of a study of blood T cell repertoires in COVID-19. As for the study in general: There were acute and convalescent COVID-19 samples, and they came from the United States, Italy and Spain. T cells, B-cell-depleted T cells, or PBMCs provided the cDNA or gDNA that served as material.

Authors' data handling: Nucleated cell counts were estimated from reference gene primer amplification. Profiled with immunoSEQ multiplex PCR; TCRdb holds only in-frame clones, not every one. The DNA was the basis for D and trimming; V, J and clone size are from that table. The sample consists of about 270,000 clones, 86% of them appearing once. Trimming stripped 6 bases from V and 4 bases from J, with 9 bases between. Germline loops: CDR1 ENHRY, CDR2 SYGVKD. The CDR3 consists of 12 residues. Sequenced: peripheral blood. The rearrangement links TRBV10-3 to TRBJ1-1; unclear D gene. This sequence was found in a woman aged 55-69 years who had recovered from COVID-19. The CDR3 nucleotides are TGTGCCATCAGCGGGAGTAGCACTGAAGCTTTCTTT. It codes for CAISGSSTEAFF.